This TCR beta chain was found in a study of response to subunit inactivated influenza vaccine. Deletions cut 8 bases from V and 3 bases from J, with 8 bases between. The CDR3 has 11 amino acids. The germline V gene has CDR1 MGHDK and CDR2 SYGVNS. This clonotype was recorded many times. Its antigen is unidentified. TCRdb re-derived calls from the RT-PCR reads in MiXCR, one entry per CDR3 protein. The sample records 300,000 to 350,000 distinct CDR3 sequences, 20% to 25% being singletons. Study-level points and caveats: With each seasonal influenza vaccination, the authors suggested, few new T cells are recruited.

This specimen was PBMCs from blood, taken 21 months after vaccination. This chain links TRBV25-1 with TRBJ2-7; D call uncertain. The clonotype originates from a man in his fifties or sixties who received an inactivated influenza vaccine. Here the CDR3 DNA reads TGTGCCAGCGGGAAAAACTACGAGCAGTACTTC. Translated: CASGKNYEQYF.